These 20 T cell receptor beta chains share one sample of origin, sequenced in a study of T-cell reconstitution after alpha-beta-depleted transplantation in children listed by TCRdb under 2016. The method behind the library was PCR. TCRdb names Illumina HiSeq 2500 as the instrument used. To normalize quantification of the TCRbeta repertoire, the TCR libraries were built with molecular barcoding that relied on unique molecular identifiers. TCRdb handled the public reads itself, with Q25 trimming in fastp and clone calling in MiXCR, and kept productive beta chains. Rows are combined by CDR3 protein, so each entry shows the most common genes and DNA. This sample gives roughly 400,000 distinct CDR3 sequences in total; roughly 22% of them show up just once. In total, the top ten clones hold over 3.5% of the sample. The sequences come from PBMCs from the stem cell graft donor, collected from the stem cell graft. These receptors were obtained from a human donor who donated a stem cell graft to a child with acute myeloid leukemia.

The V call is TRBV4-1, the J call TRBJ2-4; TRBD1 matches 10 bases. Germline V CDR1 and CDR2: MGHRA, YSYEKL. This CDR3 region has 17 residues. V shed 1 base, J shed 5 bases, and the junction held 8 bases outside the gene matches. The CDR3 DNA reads TGCGCCAGCAGCCAAGTTGAGGGACAGGGGATCCAAAACATTCAGTACTTC. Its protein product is CASSQVEGQGIQNIQYF.

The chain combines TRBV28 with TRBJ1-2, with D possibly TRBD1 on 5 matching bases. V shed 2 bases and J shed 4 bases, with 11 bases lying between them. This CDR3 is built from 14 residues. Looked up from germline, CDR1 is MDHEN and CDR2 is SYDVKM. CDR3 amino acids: CASSLSGGGYGYTF. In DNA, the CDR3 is TGTGCCAGCAGTTTAAGCGGGGGAGGCTATGGCTACACCTTC.

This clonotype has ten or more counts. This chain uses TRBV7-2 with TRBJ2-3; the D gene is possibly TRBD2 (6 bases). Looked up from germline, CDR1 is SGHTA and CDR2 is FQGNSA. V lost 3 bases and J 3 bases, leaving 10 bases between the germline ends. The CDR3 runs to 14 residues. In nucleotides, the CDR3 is TGTGCCAGCAGCTTCGCGGGGCGGACAGATACGCAGTATTTT. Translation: CASSFAGRTDTQYF. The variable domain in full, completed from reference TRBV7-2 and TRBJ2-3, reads GAGVSQSPSNKVTEKGKDVELRCDPISGHTALYWYRQSLGQGLEFLIYFQGNSAPDKSGLPSDRFSAERTGGSVSTLTIQRTQQEDSAVYLCASSFAGRTDTQYFGPGTRLTVL.

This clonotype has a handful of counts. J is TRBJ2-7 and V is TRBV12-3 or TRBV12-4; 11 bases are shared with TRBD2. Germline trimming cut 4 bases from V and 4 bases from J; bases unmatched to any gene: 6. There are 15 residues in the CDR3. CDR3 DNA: TGTGCCAGCAGTTCCACTAGCGGGAGACAGTACGAGCAGTACTTC. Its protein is CASSSTSGRQYEQYF.

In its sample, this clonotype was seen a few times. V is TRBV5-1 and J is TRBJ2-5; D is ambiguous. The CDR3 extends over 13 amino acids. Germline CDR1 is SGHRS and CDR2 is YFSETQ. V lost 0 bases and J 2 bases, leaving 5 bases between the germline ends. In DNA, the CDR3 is TGCGCCAGCAGCTTGGGCAAGCAAGAGACCCAGTACTTC. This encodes CASSLGKQETQYF.

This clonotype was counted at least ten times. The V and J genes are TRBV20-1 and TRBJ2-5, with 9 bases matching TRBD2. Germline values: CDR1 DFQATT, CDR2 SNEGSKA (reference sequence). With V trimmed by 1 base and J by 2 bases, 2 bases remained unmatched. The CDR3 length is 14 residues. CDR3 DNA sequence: TGCAGTGCTAGAGGCGCGGGAGGGCAAGAGACCCAGTACTTC. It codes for CSARGAGGQETQYF.

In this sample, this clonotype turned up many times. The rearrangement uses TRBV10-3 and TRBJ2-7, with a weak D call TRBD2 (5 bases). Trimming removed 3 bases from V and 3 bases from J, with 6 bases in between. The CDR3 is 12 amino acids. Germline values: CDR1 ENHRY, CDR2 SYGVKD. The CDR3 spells CAISEGSYEQYF. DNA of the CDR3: TGTGCCATCAGTGAAGGGAGCTACGAGCAGTACTTC.

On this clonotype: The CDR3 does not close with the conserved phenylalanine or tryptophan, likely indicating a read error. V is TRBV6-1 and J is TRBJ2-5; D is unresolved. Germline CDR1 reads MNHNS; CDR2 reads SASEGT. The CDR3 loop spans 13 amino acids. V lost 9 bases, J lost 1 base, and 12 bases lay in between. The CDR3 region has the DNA TGTGCCAGTCGGTCTGCCATCCAAGAGACCCAGTACGTC. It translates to CASRSAIQETQYV.

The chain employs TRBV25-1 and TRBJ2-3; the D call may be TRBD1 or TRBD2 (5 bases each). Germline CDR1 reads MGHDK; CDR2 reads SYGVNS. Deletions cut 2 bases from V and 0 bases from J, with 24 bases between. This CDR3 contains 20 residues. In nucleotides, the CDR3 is TGTGCCAGCAGTGAAATCCTTCCTCCAGGGTGGGAGACCAGCACAGATACGCAGTATTTT. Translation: CASSEILPPGWETSTDTQYF.

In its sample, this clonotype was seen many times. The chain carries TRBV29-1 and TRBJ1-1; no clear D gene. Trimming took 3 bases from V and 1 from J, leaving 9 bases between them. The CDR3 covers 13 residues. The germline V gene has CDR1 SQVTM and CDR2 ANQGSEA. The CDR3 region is CSVDMLENTEAFF. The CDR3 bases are TGCAGCGTTGATATGTTAGAGAACACTGAAGCTTTCTTT.

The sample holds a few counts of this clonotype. The CDR3 sequence is CASSQPRVTGELFF. The CDR3, as DNA: TGCGCCAGCAGCCAACCCAGGGTCACCGGGGAGCTGTTTTTT. The gene calls are TRBV4-1 and TRBJ2-2, with a possible D match to TRBD1 (5 bases). V gave up 2 bases and J gave up 4 bases, with 8 bases separating them. The CDR3 covers 14 residues. Germline V CDR1 and CDR2: MGHRA, YSYEKL.

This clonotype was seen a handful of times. In DNA, the CDR3 is TGTGCCAGCAGTATGGGACAGGGCCACACTGAAGCTTTCTTT. Translation gives CASSMGQGHTEAFF. The rearrangement uses TRBV27 and TRBJ1-1; 9 positions agree with TRBD1. The V gene end was trimmed by 5 bases and the J gene end by 3 bases; junction bases not matched to a gene: 4. The CDR3 has 14 amino acids. Germline CDR1 is MNHEY and CDR2 is SMNVEV (reference sequence).

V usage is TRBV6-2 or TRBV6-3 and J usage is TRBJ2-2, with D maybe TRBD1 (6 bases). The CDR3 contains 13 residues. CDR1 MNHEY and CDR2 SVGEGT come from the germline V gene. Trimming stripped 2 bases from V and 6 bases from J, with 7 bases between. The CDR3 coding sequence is TGTGCCAGCAGTTACCAGGGGTCCGGGGAGCTGTTTTTT. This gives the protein CASSYQGSGELFF.

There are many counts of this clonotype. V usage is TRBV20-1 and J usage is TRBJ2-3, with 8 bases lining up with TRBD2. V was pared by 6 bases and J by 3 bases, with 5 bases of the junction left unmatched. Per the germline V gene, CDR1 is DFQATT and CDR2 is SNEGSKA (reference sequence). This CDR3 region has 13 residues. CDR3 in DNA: TGCAGTGCCAACGGGAGGGGGACAGATACGCAGTATTTT. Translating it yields CSANGRGTDTQYF.

The CDR3 sequence: CASSLGKGFPHWEQYF. The CDR3 nucleotides are TGCGCCAGCAGCCTCGGGAAGGGGTTTCCCCACTGGGAGCAGTACTTC. The chain recombines TRBV5-1 with TRBJ2-7; D is tentatively TRBD1 or TRBD2 (5 bases each). V lost 4 bases and J lost 7, with 24 bases in between. Germline CDR1 is SGHRS and CDR2 is YFSETQ. The CDR3 extends over 16 amino acids.

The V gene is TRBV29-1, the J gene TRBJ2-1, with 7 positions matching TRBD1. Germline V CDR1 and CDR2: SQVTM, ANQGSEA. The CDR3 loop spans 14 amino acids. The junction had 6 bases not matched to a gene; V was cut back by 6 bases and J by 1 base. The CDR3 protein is CSVSGQRSYNEQFF. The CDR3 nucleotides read TGCAGCGTGTCGGGACAGCGGTCCTACAATGAGCAGTTCTTC.

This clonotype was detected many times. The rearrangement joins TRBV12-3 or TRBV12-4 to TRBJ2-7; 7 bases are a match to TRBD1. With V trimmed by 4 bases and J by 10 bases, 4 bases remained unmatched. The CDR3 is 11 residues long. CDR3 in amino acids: CASSSTGSQYF. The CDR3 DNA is TGTGCCAGCAGTTCGACAGGGAGTCAGTACTTC.

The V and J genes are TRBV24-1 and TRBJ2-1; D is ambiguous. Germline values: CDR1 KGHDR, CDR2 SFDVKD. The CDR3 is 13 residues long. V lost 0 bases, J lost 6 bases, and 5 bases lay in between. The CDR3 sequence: CATSDLLTNEQFF. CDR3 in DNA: TGTGCCACCAGTGATTTGCTAACCAATGAGCAGTTCTTC.

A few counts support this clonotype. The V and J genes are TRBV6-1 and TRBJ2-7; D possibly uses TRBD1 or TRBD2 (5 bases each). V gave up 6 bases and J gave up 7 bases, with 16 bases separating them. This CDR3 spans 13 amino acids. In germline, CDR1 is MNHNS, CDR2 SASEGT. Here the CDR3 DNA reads TGTGCCAGCAGAACCGGGACCAGGTGGGAGCAGTACTTC. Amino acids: CASRTGTRWEQYF.

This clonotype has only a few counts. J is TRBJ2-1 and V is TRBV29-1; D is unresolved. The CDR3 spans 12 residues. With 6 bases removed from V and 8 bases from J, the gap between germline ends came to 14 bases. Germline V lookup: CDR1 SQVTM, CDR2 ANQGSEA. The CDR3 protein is CSVGPVGDEQFF. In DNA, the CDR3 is TGCAGCGTCGGCCCTGTCGGAGATGAGCAGTTCTTC.